Below are 2 T cell receptor beta chains sequenced from a single sample in a study of patients and donors after allogeneic stem cell transplantation. TCRdb redid the calling of the RT-PCR reads with MiXCR, one entry per CDR3 protein. The sample lists about 960,000 distinct CDR3 sequences; roughly 18% were seen once. The sequencing input was blood, either unsorted or a sorted T cell fraction (not recorded which). All receptors derive from a human donor who was either an allogeneic HSCT recipient or a stem cell or donor lymphocyte infusion donor (not recorded which). It is not recorded whose cells these are; they may come from a transplant donor.

This clonotype was recorded a few times. The chain joins TRBV9 to TRBJ1-6; D perhaps matches TRBD1 (5 bases). The CDR3 is made up of 13 amino acids. V gave up 0 bases and J gave up 15 bases, with 13 bases separating them. Germline CDR1 SGDLS, CDR2 YYNGEE. CDR3 loop: CASSVDDRLRLHF. As DNA, the CDR3 is TGTGCCAGCAGCGTAGACGACAGATTACGCCTCCACTTT.

The J gene is TRBJ1-2, the V gene TRBV12-3 or TRBV12-4, with 8 nucleotides matching TRBD1. V lost 5 bases and J lost 8; bases outside the gene matches: 13. The CDR3 consists of 15 residues. CDR3 bases: TGTGCCAGCAGTCCACGGACAGGGAGGGAAGGGGGCTACACCTTC. Translated: CASSPRTGREGGYTF.